This TCR beta chain was recorded in a study of radiotherapy plus CTLA-4 blockade in lung cancer. The overall study: Disease control was achieved by 31% of patients, and objective responses by 18%. Findings of the study overall: There was expansion of tumor-derived TCR clones in blood after radiotherapy plus ipilimumab.

Produced via immunoSEQ multiplex PCR; TCRdb's table is partial and in-frame only. There are tens of thousands of clones in the sample; approximately 85% occur only once, and around 4.8% lies in the top ten. Treatment of patients with chemo-refractory metastatic non-small-cell lung cancer consisted of focal radiation plus CTLA-4 blockade with ipilimumab. Germline V gives CDR1 MNHEY, CDR2 SMNVEV (reference sequence). The ends were cut back, 0 bases at V and 0 bases at J, with 6 bases in the middle. The CDR3 totals 15 residues. With respect to this clone: The target antigen is unknown.

This clonotype was obtained from a human donor with non-small cell lung cancer whose response to radiotherapy plus ipilimumab could not be evaluated. This rearrangement joins TRBV27 to TRBJ1-5, with D unclear. The sequencing here drew on peripheral blood, taken from a patient treated with radiotherapy plus ipilimumab. The CDR3 region is CASSLSGDSNQPQHF. The DNA for the CDR3 is TGTGCCAGCAGTTTATCCGGGGATAGCAATCAGCCCCAGCATTTT.